A single sample is the source of the 7 T cell receptor beta chains below, sequenced in a study of CD8 T cells in Susac syndrome. Reverse transcription of about 0.5 to 1 ug RNA used random hexamers. TCRdb reprocessed the immunoSEQ multiplex PCR reads with MiXCR, giving one entry per CDR3 protein. Of some 200,000 distinct CDR3 sequences listed, approximately 95% are singletons. Sequencing was performed on CD4+ T cells from PBMCs. Receptors originate from a human donor with Susac syndrome.

The gene calls are TRBV5-1 and TRBJ2-3; TRBD2 agrees at 8 bases. Germline CDR1 is SGHRS and CDR2 is YFSETQ. Trimming cost V 2 bases and J 6 bases; bases outside gene matches: 14. The CDR3 extends over 17 amino acids. CDR3 in DNA: TGCGCCAGCAGCTTCGAGCGGGGCGGGGGGCCGATCGATACGCAGTATTTT. Translating it yields CASSFERGGGPIDTQYF.

J is TRBJ2-5 and V is TRBV7-9; 7 nucleotides line up with TRBD1. J gave up 4 bases and V 5 bases, and 7 bases lay outside the gene matches. The CDR3 runs to 14 residues. Germline V gene data show CDR1 as SEHNR and CDR2 as FQNEAQ (reference sequence). In DNA form, the CDR3 reads TGTGCCAGCAGCCTCCTGGACAGGAGAGAGACCCAGTACTTC. Translation: CASSLLDRRETQYF.

CDR3 nucleotide sequence: TGTGCCTGGAGGCCGAGGGGGTCCTCTAATGAGCAGTTCTTC. It yields the protein CAWRPRGSSNEQFF. The chain has TRBV30 and TRBJ2-1; TRBD1 might be the D (6 bases). V lost 3 bases, J lost 7 bases, and 16 bases lay in between. This CDR3 spans 14 amino acids. The germline V gene encodes CDR1 GTSNPN and CDR2 SVGIG (reference sequence).

The chain has TRBV7-8 and TRBJ1-2, with 10 bases matching TRBD1. Germline CDR1 is SGHVS and CDR2 is FQNEAQ. With V trimmed by 1 base and J by 5 bases, 7 bases remained unmatched. The length of the CDR3 is 16 residues. The CDR3 region has the DNA TGTGCCAGCAGCTTAGTTCCGGGACAGGGGATGTATGGCTACACCTTC. Protein sequence: CASSLVPGQGMYGYTF.

This chain uses TRBV12-3 or TRBV12-4 with TRBJ2-3, with D possibly matching TRBD1 (6 bases). The CDR3 has 14 amino acids. The V gene lost 5 bases and the J gene lost 0 bases, with 9 bases spanning the gap. The CDR3 loop is CASSPDSSTDTQYF. The CDR3 DNA reads as TGTGCCAGCAGTCCGGACAGTAGCACAGATACGCAGTATTTT.

The V call is TRBV13, the J call TRBJ2-2; TRBD2 agrees at 8 bases. V shed 7 bases, J shed 4 bases, and the junction held 8 bases outside the gene matches. The CDR3 is made up of 15 amino acids. CDR1 and CDR2 from the germline V gene are PRHDT and FYEKMQ (reference sequence). CDR3 loop: CASNRGGTPTGELFF. CDR3 bases: TGTGCCAGCAACCGGGGGGGAACTCCCACCGGGGAGCTGTTTTTT. Full variable domain (outside the CDR3, taken from reference TRBV13 and TRBJ2-2): AAGVIQSPRHLIKEKRETATLKCYPIPRHDTVYWYQQGPGQDPQFLISFYEKMQSDKGSIPDRFSAQQFSDYHSELNMSSLELGDSALYFCASNRGGTPTGELFFGEGSRLTVL.

The V and J genes are TRBV20-1 and TRBJ2-7, with TRBD1 identical over 11 bases. This CDR3 spans 13 amino acids. V trimming: 7 bases; J trimming: 3 bases; junction bases outside the gene matches: 5. The V gene's germline CDR1 is DFQATT and CDR2 SNEGSKA (reference sequence). CDR3 region: CSGEDRGLYEQYF. For the CDR3, the DNA is TGCAGTGGGGAGGACAGGGGGCTCTACGAGCAGTACTTC.